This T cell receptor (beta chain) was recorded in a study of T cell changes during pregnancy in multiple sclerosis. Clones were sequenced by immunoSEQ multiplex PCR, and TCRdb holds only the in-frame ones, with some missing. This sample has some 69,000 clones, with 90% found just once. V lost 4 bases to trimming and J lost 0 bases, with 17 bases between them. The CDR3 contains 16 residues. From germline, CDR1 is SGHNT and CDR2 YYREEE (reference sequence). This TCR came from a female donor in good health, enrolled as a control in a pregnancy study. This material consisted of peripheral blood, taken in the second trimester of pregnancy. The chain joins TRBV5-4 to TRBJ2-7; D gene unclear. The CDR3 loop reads CASSPTLTATSYEQYF. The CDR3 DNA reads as TGTGCCAGCAGCCCCACTTTAACAGCTACCTCCTACGAGCAGTACTTC.